This T cell receptor beta chain was observed in a study of shared clonotypes between healthy human individuals. Study conclusions and caveats: Clonotype sharing across donors was expected to vary with sequencing depth.

The data were produced by immunoSEQ multiplex PCR, yet TCRdb's version contains in-frame clones alone and is incomplete. The sample holds 1,400,000 or so clones, roughly 98.5% seen once. In this sample, this clone turned up once. The antigen is undetermined. CDR3 size: 14 residues. The ends were cut back, 3 bases at V and 3 bases at J, with 9 bases in the middle. Germline V gene lookup returns CDR1 MDHEN and CDR2 SYDVKM. This TCR was sampled from a young man in good health. The sequenced material came from naive CD4+ T cells sorted from blood. Subset denoted: CD45RA+ positively selected. The chain joins TRBV28 to TRBJ1-5; D is unresolved. DNA of the CDR3: TGTGCCAGCAGTTTGGCAGGATTCAATCAGCCCCAGCATTTT. It is translated as CASSLAGFNQPQHF.